Below are 23 T cell receptor beta chains sequenced from a single sample in a study of graft-versus-host responses after intestinal transplantation. The data were produced by immunoSEQ multiplex PCR, yet TCRdb's version contains in-frame clones alone and is incomplete. Counted here are tens of thousands of clones, roughly 80% occurring once; the ten biggest clones make up around 1.1%. The sequences come from PBMCs, collected almost 29 days after intestinal transplant. Receptors were obtained from a human patient who received an intestinal transplant, so some T cells may come from the graft donor.

The rearrangement joins TRBV30 to TRBJ2-1; 10 bases are shared with TRBD1. The CDR3 spans 14 residues. V lost 0 bases and J lost 4; bases outside the gene matches: 0. Germline lookup yields CDR1 GTSNPN and CDR2 SVGIG (reference sequence). The CDR3 sequence is CAWSVGQGYNEQFF. The CDR3 bases are TGTGCCTGGAGTGTGGGACAGGGGTACAATGAGCAGTTCTTC.

The V gene is TRBV2, the J gene TRBJ2-5; 7 bases align to TRBD2. Germline CDR1 reads SNHLY; CDR2 reads FYNNEI. CDR3 length: 13 amino acids. V was clipped by 3 bases and J by 7 bases; unmatched bases: 5. The CDR3 sequence is CASSDGGKGTQYF. CDR3 bases: TGTGCCAGCAGTGACGGGGGGAAGGGGACCCAGTACTTC.

Details on this clone: An end of the junction differs from the germline gene, which may be a read error. In DNA, the CDR3 is TGTGCCAGCGGTAGGACAGGAAGATATGAAGAGGCCCAGTACTTC. It translates to CASGRTGRYEEAQYF. J is TRBJ2-5 and V is TRBV7-3; 7 bases agree with TRBD1. This CDR3 has 15 amino acids. Per the germline V gene, CDR1 is SGHTA and CDR2 is FQGTGA. The variable domain in full, with the rest retrieved from reference TRBV7-3 and TRBJ2-5, is GAGVSQTPSNKVTEKGKYVELRCDPISGHTALYWYRQSLGQGPEFLIYFQGTGAADDSGLPNDRFFAVRPEGSVSTLKIQRTERGDSAVYLCASGRTGRYEEAQYFGPGTRLLVL.

The chain combines TRBV4-1 with TRBJ1-4, with unresolved D. Per germline, CDR1 MGHRA and CDR2 YSYEKL. This CDR3 has 14 residues. V lost 2 bases and J 7 bases, leaving 11 bases between the germline ends. CDR3 bases: TGCGCCAGCAGCCAATTAGGTTTTGGTGAAAAACTGTTTTTT. It is translated as CASSQLGFGEKLFF.

The chain is built from TRBV7-2 and TRBJ1-1; D is ambiguous. The CDR3 is 14 amino acids. Trimming removed 1 base from V and 1 base from J, with 7 bases in between. Germline CDR1 and CDR2: SGHTA and FQGNSA. CDR3 residues: CASSLVGWNTEAFF. The CDR3 DNA sequence: TGTGCCAGCAGCTTAGTCGGTTGGAACACTGAAGCTTTCTTT.

J is TRBJ2-3 and V is TRBV27; D possibly corresponds to TRBD1 (6 bases). Trimming removed 0 bases from V and 6 bases from J, with 16 bases in between. The CDR3 contains 16 residues. The germline CDR1 and CDR2 sequences are MNHEY and SMNVEV (reference sequence). Written as DNA, the CDR3 is TGTGCCAGCAGTTTATCGAATGGGGGCCCTGGGGATACGCAGTATTTT. Its translation: CASSLSNGGPGDTQYF.

The chain joins TRBV11-2 to TRBJ2-7, with D tentatively TRBD1 (5 bases). This CDR3 has 15 amino acids. Trimming removed 6 bases from V and 2 bases from J, with 17 bases in between. In germline, CDR1 is SGHAT, CDR2 FQNNGV. CDR3 residues: CASSDPDRFPYEQYF. The CDR3 DNA follows: TGTGCCAGCAGTGACCCTGACAGATTTCCCTACGAGCAGTACTTC.

The chain has TRBV28 and TRBJ1-1; no reliable D call. The CDR3 spans 11 residues. Germline CDR1 and CDR2: MDHEN and SYDVKM. Trimming shortened V by 4 bases and J by 11 bases, and 11 bases separated the two germline ends. The CDR3 spells CASSSGVGAFF. The CDR3 region has the DNA TGTGCCAGCAGTTCGGGCGTCGGGGCTTTCTTT.

A remark on this clone: One end of the junction does not line up with germline, which may come from a read error. The chain couples TRBV28 to TRBJ2-5; TRBD1 agrees at 10 bases. CDR3 length: 13 residues. Germline V gives CDR1 MDHEN, CDR2 SYDVKM. CDR3 in DNA: TGTACCAGCGGGGACAGGGGCGGGGAGACCCAGTACTTC. Encoded protein: CTSGDRGGETQYF. Complete variable domain (other parts from reference TRBV28 and TRBJ2-5): DVKVTQSSRYLVKRTGEKVFLECVQDMDHENMFWYRQDPGLGLRLIYFSYDVKMKEKGDIPEGYSVSREKKERFSLILESASTNQTSMYLCTSGDRGGETQYFGPGTRLLVL.

This chain links TRBV19 with TRBJ2-7; a weak D match, TRBD1 (5 bases). V was cut by 3 bases and J by 2 bases, with 14 bases left in between. The CDR3 spans 15 residues. Germline lookup yields CDR1 LNHDA and CDR2 SQIVND (reference sequence). The CDR3 sequence is CASSIVSGIAYEQYF. CDR3 nucleotide sequence: TGTGCCAGTAGTATCGTCTCAGGGATTGCCTACGAGCAGTACTTC.

This clone was counted between two and nine times. The chain is built from TRBV10-3 and TRBJ1-3; no reliable D call. CDR3 length: 17 amino acids. The germline CDR1 and CDR2 sequences are ENHRY and SYGVKD. Deletions cut 0 bases from V and 0 bases from J, with 12 bases between. The CDR3 is CAISESLQRYSGNTIYF. In DNA form, the CDR3 reads TGTGCCATCAGTGAGTCATTACAGAGGTACTCTGGAAACACCATATATTTT.

V is TRBV5-4 and J is TRBJ2-5; D unclear. The J call is doubtful: the DNA matches TRBJ2-7 better. The germline CDR1 and CDR2 sequences are SGHNT and YYREEE (reference sequence). This CDR3 region has 12 residues. CDR3 bases: TGTGCCAGCAGCCTCGACAACTACGAGCAGTACTTC. Translated, it gives CASSLDNYEQYF.

The gene calls are TRBV12-5 and TRBJ2-1; tentatively, D is TRBD1 or TRBD2 (5 bases each). Germline CDR1 is LGHNT and CDR2 is FRNRAP. The CDR3 runs 14 residues. V was clipped by 3 bases and J by 2 bases, with 8 bases between them. The CDR3 DNA follows: TGTGCTAGTGGTTTCGGGGACCCCTACAATGAGCAGTTCTTC. It is translated as CASGFGDPYNEQFF.

The chain joins TRBV28 to TRBJ2-5, with D unclear. The germline V gene encodes CDR1 MDHEN and CDR2 SYDVKM. V lost 4 bases and J lost 1, with 13 bases in between. The CDR3 has 15 amino acids. The CDR3 here is CASSSPTLFQETQYF. The DNA of the CDR3 is TGTGCCAGCAGTTCCCCCACTCTGTTCCAAGAGACCCAGTACTTC.

This clone was recorded only once. The CDR3, as DNA: TGTGCCAGCATCGTTGAGGGGGGGACCTACAATGAGCAGTTCTTC. It encodes CASIVEGGTYNEQFF. The V and J genes are TRBV2 and TRBJ2-1; weak D call: TRBD2 (7 bases). Germline-derived CDR1 and CDR2 are SNHLY and FYNNEI. This CDR3 comprises 15 residues. Trimming cost V 7 bases and J 2 bases, with 15 bases left between them. The full variable domain, completed using reference TRBV2 and TRBJ2-1, is EPEVTQTPSHQVTQMGQEVILRCVPISNHLYFYWYRQILGQKVEFLVSFYNNEISEKSEIFDDQFSVERPDGSNFTLKIRSTKLEDSAMYFCASIVEGGTYNEQFFGPGTRLTVL.

V is TRBV5-1 and J is TRBJ1-2; a weak D match, TRBD1 (5 bases). With 4 bases removed from V and 0 bases from J, the gap between germline ends came to 10 bases. This CDR3 is 14 amino acids long. Per germline, CDR1 SGHRS and CDR2 YFSETQ. The CDR3 coding sequence is TGCGCCAGCAGCAAGACAGCCTCTAACTATGGCTACACCTTC. Translation gives CASSKTASNYGYTF.

This clone appeared once. CDR3 residues: CASTWGVNTEAFF. CDR3 DNA sequence: TGTGCCAGCACTTGGGGGGTGAACACTGAAGCTTTCTTT. The chain links TRBV2 to TRBJ1-1; D is perhaps TRBD1 (5 bases). V lost 7 bases and J 0 bases, leaving 9 bases between the germline ends. The CDR3 has 13 residues. Per germline, CDR1 SNHLY and CDR2 FYNNEI. Looking up the rest from reference TRBV2 and TRBJ1-1 gives the full variable domain: EPEVTQTPSHQVTQMGQEVILRCVPISNHLYFYWYRQILGQKVEFLVSFYNNEISEKSEIFDDQFSVERPDGSNFTLKIRSTKLEDSAMYFCASTWGVNTEAFFGQGTRLTVV.

In DNA, the CDR3 is TGTGCCAGCACCCCGGGACTAGCGGGAGTGGATACGCAGTATTTT. Translating gives CASTPGLAGVDTQYF. The chain uses TRBV2 and TRBJ2-3; 14 bases map to TRBD2. The CDR3 spans 15 residues. Trimming cost V 7 bases and J 6 bases; bases outside gene matches: 6. From germline, CDR1 is SNHLY and CDR2 FYNNEI. The full variable domain, rest sourced from reference TRBV2 and TRBJ2-3, is EPEVTQTPSHQVTQMGQEVILRCVPISNHLYFYWYRQILGQKVEFLVSFYNNEISEKSEIFDDQFSVERPDGSNFTLKIRSTKLEDSAMYFCASTPGLAGVDTQYFGPGTRLTVL.

The V and J genes are TRBV29-1 and TRBJ2-2; D remains unclear. Germline V gives CDR1 SQVTM, CDR2 ANQGSEA. The V end lost 4 bases, the J end lost 1 base, and 7 bases lay between the germline ends. The CDR3 covers 13 residues. In DNA form, the CDR3 reads TGCAGCGTTGGCCACCTGAACACCGGGGAGCTGTTTTTT. Protein sequence: CSVGHLNTGELFF.

This clone was seen once. The J gene is TRBJ2-7, the V gene TRBV5-6; 8 nucleotides match TRBD2. Germline V gene sequence: CDR1 SGHDT, CDR2 YYEEEE. Trimming cost V 6 bases and J 3 bases; bases outside gene matches: 23. This CDR3 spans 19 amino acids. CDR3: CASTLSFPTVGLGDYEQYF. The CDR3 nucleotides read TGTGCCAGCACCCTCAGCTTCCCTACTGTGGGACTAGGGGACTACGAGCAGTACTTC.

This chain joins TRBV4-1 and TRBJ2-1, with D uncertain. V was shortened by 3 bases and J by 4 bases, with 7 bases between the two germline ends. Germline V gene data show CDR1 as MGHRA and CDR2 as YSYEKL. This CDR3 is 13 amino acids long. The DNA of the CDR3 is TGCGCCAGCAGCCACCGCCCATACAATGAGCAGTTCTTC. Encoded protein: CASSHRPYNEQFF.

V gene TRBV15 combines with J gene TRBJ2-3; D is undetermined. V lost 4 bases to trimming and J lost 4 bases, with 15 bases between them. The CDR3 is 15 residues long. Germline CDR1 LNHNV, CDR2 YYDKDF (reference sequence). The DNA for the CDR3 is TGTGCCACCAGCAAGCCCTCTAGATCAGCAGATACGCAGTATTTT. Translated, it gives CATSKPSRSADTQYF. The entire variable domain, with the rest obtained from reference TRBV15 and TRBJ2-3, is as follows: DAMVIQNPRYQVTQFGKPVTLSCSQTLNHNVMYWYQQKSSQAPKLLFHYYDKDFNNEADTPDNFQSRRPNTSFCFLDIRSPGLGDTAMYLCATSKPSRSADTQYFGPGTRLTVL.

CDR3 in amino acids: CASSWKGLQETQYF. The CDR3 DNA sequence: TGTGCCAGCAGTTGGAAGGGATTACAAGAGACCCAGTACTTC. The V and J genes are TRBV6-5 and TRBJ2-5; D remains unclear. V was shortened by 4 bases and J by 2 bases, with 11 bases between the two germline ends. The CDR3 covers 14 residues. Per germline, CDR1 MNHEY and CDR2 SVGAGI.